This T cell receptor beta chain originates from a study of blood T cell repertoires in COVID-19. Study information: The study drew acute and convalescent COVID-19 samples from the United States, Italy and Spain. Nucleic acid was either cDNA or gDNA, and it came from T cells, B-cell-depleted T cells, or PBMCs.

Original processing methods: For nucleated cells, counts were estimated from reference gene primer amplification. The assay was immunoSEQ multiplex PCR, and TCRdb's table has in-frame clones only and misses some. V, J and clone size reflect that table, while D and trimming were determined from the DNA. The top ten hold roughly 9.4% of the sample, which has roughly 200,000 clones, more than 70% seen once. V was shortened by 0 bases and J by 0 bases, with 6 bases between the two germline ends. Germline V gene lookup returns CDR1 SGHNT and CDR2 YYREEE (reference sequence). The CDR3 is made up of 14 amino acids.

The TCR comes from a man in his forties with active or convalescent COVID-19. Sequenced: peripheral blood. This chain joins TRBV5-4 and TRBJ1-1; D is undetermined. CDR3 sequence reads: CASSLGRLNTEAFF. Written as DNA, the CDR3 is TGTGCCAGCAGCTTGGGCAGATTGAACACTGAAGCTTTCTTT.